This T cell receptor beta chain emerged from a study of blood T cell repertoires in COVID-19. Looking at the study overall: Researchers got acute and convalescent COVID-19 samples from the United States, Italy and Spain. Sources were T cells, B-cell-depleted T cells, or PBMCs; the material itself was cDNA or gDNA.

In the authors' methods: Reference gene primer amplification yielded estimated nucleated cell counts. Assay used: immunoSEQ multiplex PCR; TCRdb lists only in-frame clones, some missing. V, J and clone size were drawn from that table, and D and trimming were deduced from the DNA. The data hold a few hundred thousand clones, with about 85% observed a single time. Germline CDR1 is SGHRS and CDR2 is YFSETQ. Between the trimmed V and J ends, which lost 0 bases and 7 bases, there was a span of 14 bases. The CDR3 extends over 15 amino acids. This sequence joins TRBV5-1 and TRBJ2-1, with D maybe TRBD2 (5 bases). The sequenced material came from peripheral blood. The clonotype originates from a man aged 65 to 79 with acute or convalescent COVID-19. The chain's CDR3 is CASSLASSTLNEQFF. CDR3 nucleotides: TGCGCCAGCAGCTTGGCTAGCTCAACGTTAAATGAGCAGTTCTTC.